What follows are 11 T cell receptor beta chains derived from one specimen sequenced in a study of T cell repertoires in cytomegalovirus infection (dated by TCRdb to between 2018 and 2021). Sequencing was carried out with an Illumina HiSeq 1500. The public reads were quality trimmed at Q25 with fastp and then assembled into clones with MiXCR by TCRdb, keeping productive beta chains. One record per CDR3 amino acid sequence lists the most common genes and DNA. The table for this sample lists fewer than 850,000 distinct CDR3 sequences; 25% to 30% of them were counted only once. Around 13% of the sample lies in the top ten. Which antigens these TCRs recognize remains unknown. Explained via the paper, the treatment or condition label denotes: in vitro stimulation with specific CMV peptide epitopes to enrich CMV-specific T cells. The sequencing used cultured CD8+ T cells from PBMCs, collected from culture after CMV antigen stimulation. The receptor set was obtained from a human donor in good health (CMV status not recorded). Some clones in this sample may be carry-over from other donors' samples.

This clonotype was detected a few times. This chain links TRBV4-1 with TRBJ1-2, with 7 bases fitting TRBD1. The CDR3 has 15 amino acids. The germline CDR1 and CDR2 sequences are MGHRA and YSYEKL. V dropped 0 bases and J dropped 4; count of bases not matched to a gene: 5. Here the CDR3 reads CASSQDPGTVYGYTF. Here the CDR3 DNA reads TGCGCCAGCAGCCAAGACCCCGGGACAGTCTATGGCTACACCTTC.

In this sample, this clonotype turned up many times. CDR3 region: CASSLGTYYGYTF. CDR3 sequence (DNA): TGTGCCAGCAGCTTAGGGACCTACTATGGCTACACCTTC. The V and J genes are TRBV7-2 and TRBJ1-2; D is uncertain. Germline V gene data show CDR1 as SGHTA and CDR2 as FQGNSA. The CDR3 totals 13 residues. The germline V and J ends were trimmed by 1 base and 3 bases, with 6 bases remaining between them.

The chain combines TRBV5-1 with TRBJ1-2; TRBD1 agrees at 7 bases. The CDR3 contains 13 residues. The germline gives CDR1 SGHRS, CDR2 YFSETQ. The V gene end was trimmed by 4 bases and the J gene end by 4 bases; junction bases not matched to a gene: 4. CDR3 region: CASSGQAGYGYTF. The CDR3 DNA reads TGCGCCAGCAGCGGACAGGCCGGCTATGGCTACACCTTC.

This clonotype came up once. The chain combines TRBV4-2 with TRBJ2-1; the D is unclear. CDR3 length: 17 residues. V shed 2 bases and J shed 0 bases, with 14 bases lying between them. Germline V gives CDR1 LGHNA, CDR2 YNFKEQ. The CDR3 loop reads CASSQLSIRDSYNEQFF. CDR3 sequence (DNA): TGTGCCAGCAGCCAACTTTCGATTAGAGACTCCTACAATGAGCAGTTCTTC.

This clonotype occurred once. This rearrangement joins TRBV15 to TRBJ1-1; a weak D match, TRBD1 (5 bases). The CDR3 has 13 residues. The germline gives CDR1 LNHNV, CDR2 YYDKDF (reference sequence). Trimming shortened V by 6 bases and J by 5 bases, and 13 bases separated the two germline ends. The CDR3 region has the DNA TGTGCCACCAGGTTTGGGGGGGAGACTGAAGCTTTCTTT. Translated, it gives CATRFGGETEAFF. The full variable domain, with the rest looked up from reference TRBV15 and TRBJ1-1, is DAMVIQNPRYQVTQFGKPVTLSCSQTLNHNVMYWYQQKSSQAPKLLFHYYDKDFNNEADTPDNFQSRRPNTSFCFLDIRSPGLGDTAMYLCATRFGGETEAFFGQGTRLTVV.

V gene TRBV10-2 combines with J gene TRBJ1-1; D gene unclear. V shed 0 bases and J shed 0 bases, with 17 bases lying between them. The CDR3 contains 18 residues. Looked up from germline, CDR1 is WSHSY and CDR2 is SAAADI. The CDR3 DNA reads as TGCGCCAGCAGTGAGTCGACCCTAGGCCGTAGGATGAACACTGAAGCTTTCTTT. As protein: CASSESTLGRRMNTEAFF.

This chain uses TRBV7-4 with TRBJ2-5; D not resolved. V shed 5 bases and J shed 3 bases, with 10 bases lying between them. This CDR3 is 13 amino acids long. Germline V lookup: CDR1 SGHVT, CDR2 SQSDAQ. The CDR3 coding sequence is TGTGCCAGCAGCCCCTTGCCGGAAGAGACCCAGTACTTC. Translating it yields CASSPLPEETQYF.

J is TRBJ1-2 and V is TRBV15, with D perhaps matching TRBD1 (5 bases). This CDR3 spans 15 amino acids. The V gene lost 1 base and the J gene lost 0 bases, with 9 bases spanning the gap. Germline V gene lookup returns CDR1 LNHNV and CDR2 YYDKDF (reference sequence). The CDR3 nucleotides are TGTGCCACCAGCAGAGGGACAAGTTCTAACTATGGCTACACCTTC. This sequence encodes CATSRGTSSNYGYTF.

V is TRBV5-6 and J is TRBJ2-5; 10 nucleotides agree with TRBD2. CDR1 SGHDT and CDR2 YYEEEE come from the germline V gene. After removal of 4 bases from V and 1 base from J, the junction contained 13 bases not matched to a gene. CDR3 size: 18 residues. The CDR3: CASSRRLAGGSFQETQYF. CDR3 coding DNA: TGTGCCAGCAGCCGGAGGTTAGCGGGGGGCTCCTTCCAAGAGACCCAGTACTTC.

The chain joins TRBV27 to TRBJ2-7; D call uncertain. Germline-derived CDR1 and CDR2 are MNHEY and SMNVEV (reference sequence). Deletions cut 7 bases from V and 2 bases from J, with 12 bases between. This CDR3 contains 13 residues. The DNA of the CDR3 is TGTGCCAGCACCGGTCCGGAAACCTACGAGCAGTACTTC. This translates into CASTGPETYEQYF.

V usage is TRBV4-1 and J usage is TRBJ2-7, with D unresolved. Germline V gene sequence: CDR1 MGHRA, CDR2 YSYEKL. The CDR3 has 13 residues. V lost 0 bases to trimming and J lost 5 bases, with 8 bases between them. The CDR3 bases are TGCGCCAGCAGCCAAGAGACTGCCGACGAGCAGTACTTC. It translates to CASSQETADEQYF.